This TCR beta chain stems from a study of blood T cells in healthy people across ages. General study points: Older age coincided with a roughly linear decline in TCR beta diversity per million T cells. The unsorted PBMCs prevented any conclusive comparison of naive versus antigen-experienced cells.

Germline V CDR1 and CDR2: SEHNR, FQNEAQ (reference sequence). The CDR3 has 15 amino acids. As to this clonotype: Its specificity is unknown. At one end, the junction sequence differs from germline, possibly due to a read error.

The authors ran a second PCR of roughly 6 to 12 cycles using a sample-barcoded 5' primer and a J-beta primer mix. In TCRdb, the 5' RACE reads were re-called with MiXCR into one record per CDR3 protein. The sample has 780,000 or so distinct CDR3 sequences, roughly 56% seen once. Donors were systemically healthy Caucasian individuals from Russia aged 6 to 90 years. A minimum of 6 million PBMCs was isolated per sample. This receptor was obtained from a man aged 35 to 55 in good health. What was sequenced was blood. The genes are TRBV7-9 and TRBJ1-2; TRBD1 aligns across 7 bases. CDR3 sequence (DNA): TGTGCCAGCAGCACAGCGGGACAGCGAAACTGTGGCTACACCTTC. Translation: CASSTAGQRNCGYTF.